This TCR beta chain was sequenced for a study of identical twins. The CDR3 consists of 18 residues. CDR1 is KGHDR, CDR2 SFDVKD, per germline. V lost 4 bases, J lost 4 bases, and 11 bases stayed unmatched. Template switching added a universal primer site; cDNA carried unique molecular identifiers. Each CDR3 protein is one row after TCRdb ran MiXCR on the 5' RACE reads. The repertoire holds 260,000 or so distinct CDR3 sequences, 7.5% seen once, with approximately 5.4% in the top ten. Healthy Caucasians were all of the donors. This clonotype was recorded a few times. Its antigen is as yet unknown. Study-level findings and limits: The more abundant beta clonotypes in cord blood had fewer insertions, and memory repertoires did not show this.

The same data also went into a second study, on yellow fever vaccine responses in identical twins.

The receptor was isolated from a young woman in good health. Sequenced sample: CD8+ T cells sorted from blood. The chain employs TRBV24-1 and TRBJ1-4, with 10 bases matching TRBD1. CDR3 in amino acids: CATSDRPGTGDYNEKLFF. DNA for the CDR3: TGTGCCACCAGTGACCGTCCCGGGACAGGGGACTATAATGAAAAACTGTTTTTT.